The present TCR beta chain was sequenced within a study of shared clonotypes between healthy human individuals. As concerns this clone: What it binds is not known.

V was clipped by 4 bases and J by 3 bases, with 13 bases between them. CDR1 and CDR2 (germline): SEHNR, FQNEAQ (reference sequence). CDR3 length: 14 amino acids. Study-wide results and caveats: Rarefaction indicated that sorted-subset sequencing remained incomplete although depth was large.

Authors' processing steps: Filtering of immunoSEQ junctional sequences could not match full-length read filtering. The protocol was immunoSEQ multiplex PCR, while the TCRdb copy is restricted to in-frame clones and leaves out a portion. Clone size and the V and J calls come from that table; the DNA yielded D and trimming. The sample yields roughly 2,500,000 clones, roughly 93% seen once. The sequence was collected from a man younger than 35 in good health. Some clones in this sample may be carry-over from other donors' samples. The sequenced sample was naive CD4+ T cells from PBMCs. Subset in this sample: CD45RA+ positively selected. The genes are TRBV7-9 and TRBJ2-7, with D tentatively TRBD1 (6 bases). The CDR3 is CASSSWTVFYEQYF. The CDR3 nucleotides are TGTGCCAGCAGCTCCTGGACAGTATTCTACGAGCAGTACTTC.